Listed below are T cell receptor beta chains from one sample, sequenced in a study of beta chain features in type 1 diabetes. Data came from immunoSEQ multiplex PCR; TCRdb stores just in-frame clones and leaves some out. The top ten clones hold 0.035% to 0.04% of a sample with about 660,000 clones, 11% to 15% of them seen once. The sequenced material came from naive CD4+ T cells from blood. The receptors stem from a man between 18 and 29 years old with type 1 diabetes. Both conserved end residues are part of each CDR3. The D gene is left open where the match is weak. The size of a clone is reported for some rows only, either as once, few or many, or as a class for expanded clones.

few,TRBD1,TRBV7-2,TRBJ2-7,CASSSMWTGWMNEQYF,TGTGCCAGCAGCTCAATGTGGACAGGGTGGATGAACGAGCAGTACTTC
NA,NA,TRBV5-1,TRBJ1-2,CASSFSAGDYGYTF,TGCGCCAGCAGCTTCTCGGCAGGAGACTATGGCTACACCTTC
NA,NA,TRBV13,TRBJ1-2,CASSSRTILNYGYTF,TGTGCCAGCAGCTCCCGGACTATCCTTAACTATGGCTACACCTTC
NA,TRBD1,TRBV2,TRBJ1-1,CASSPGGLNTEAFF,TGTGCCAGCAGTCCAGGGGGCCTGAACACTGAAGCTTTCTTT
NA,NA,TRBV15,TRBJ2-3,CATSRDGADTQYF,TGTGCCACCAGCAGAGATGGAGCAGATACGCAGTATTTT
few,NA,TRBV28,TRBJ2-2,CASSPPRANTGELFF,TGTGCCAGCAGCCCCCCTAGGGCGAACACCGGGGAGCTGTTTTTT
few,NA,TRBV2,TRBJ1-5,CASSQGQPNQPQHF,TGTGCCAGCAGCCAAGGACAGCCCAATCAGCCCCAGCATTTT
NA,TRBD1,TRBV5-1,TRBJ2-1,CASSLQTGSSYNEQFF,TGCGCCAGCAGCCTCCAGACAGGGAGCTCCTACAATGAGCAGTTCTTC
few,TRBD2,TRBV5-1,TRBJ2-7,CASSSVLAGIPMGSYEQYF,TGCGCCAGCAGCTCCGTACTAGCGGGAATCCCGATGGGGTCCTACGAGCAGTACTTC
few,NA,TRBV7-9,TRBJ1-2,CASSLLVGAFEGYTF,TGTGCCAGCAGCTTACTTGTGGGGGCCTTCGAAGGCTACACCTTC
NA,TRBD2,TRBV28,TRBJ2-5,CASNSLAGGQETQYF,TGTGCCAGCAACTCACTAGCGGGGGGGCAAGAGACCCAGTACTTC
few,NA,TRBV5-6,TRBJ1-5,CASSLGAWGQPQHF,TGTGCCAGCAGCTTGGGGGCCTGGGGTCAGCCCCAGCATTTT
few,NA,TRBV5-4,TRBJ1-3,CASSSKGNTIYF,TGTGCCAGCAGCTCGAAGGGAAACACCATATATTTT
NA,TRBD2,TRBV5-1,TRBJ2-5,CASSSGVAGQETQYF,TGCGCCAGCAGCTCGGGGGTAGCGGGACAAGAGACCCAGTACTTC
NA,NA,TRBV4-3,TRBJ1-6,CASSPQGPYSALHF,TGCGCCAGCAGCCCGCAGGGTCCTTATTCGGCCCTCCACTTT
few,NA,TRBV29-1,TRBJ2-1,CSVSPSGLRSYNEQFF,TGCAGCGTCTCTCCCAGTGGACTCCGCTCCTACAATGAGCAGTTCTTC
few,TRBD2,TRBV29-1,TRBJ2-1,CSAGLADEQFF,TGCAGCGCGGGACTAGCCGATGAGCAGTTCTTC
few,NA,TRBV27,TRBJ2-5,CASSLRVAAQETQYF,TGTGCCAGCAGTTTAAGAGTGGCAGCCCAAGAGACCCAGTACTTC
NA,TRBD2,TRBV30,TRBJ2-7,CAWGTSGSLGEQYF,TGTGCCTGGGGGACTAGCGGGAGCTTAGGGGAGCAGTACTTC
NA,NA,TRBV6-6,TRBJ1-1,CASSYRQRDTEAFF,TGTGCCAGCAGCTACCGCCAACGGGACACTGAAGCTTTCTTT
few,NA,TRBV10-3,TRBJ1-2,CAIRAKGVDYGYTF,TGTGCCATCAGAGCTAAGGGGGTAGACTATGGCTACACCTTC
few,NA,TRBV10-3,TRBJ2-7,CAISEGQIYEQYF,TGTGCCATCAGTGAGGGACAGATCTACGAGCAGTACTTC
few,TRBD2,TRBV9,TRBJ2-1,CASSEGTSGMIEQFF,TGTGCCAGCAGCGAGGGTACTAGCGGGATGATTGAGCAGTTCTTC
NA,NA,TRBV18,TRBJ2-5,CASSPSDGETQYF,TGTGCCAGCTCACCATCCGATGGGGAGACCCAGTACTTC
once,NA,TRBV6-5,TRBJ2-7,CASSYGTQTYEQYF,TGTGCCAGCAGTTATGGGACACAAACCTACGAGCAGTACTTC
many,TRBD1,TRBV29-1,TRBJ2-2,CSGDRGPGTGELFF,TGCAGCGGGGACAGGGGGCCGGGCACCGGGGAGCTGTTTTTT
few,NA,TRBV30,TRBJ1-4,CAWRRDSLAEKLFF,TGTGCCTGGAGGAGGGATTCATTAGCTGAAAAACTGTTTTTT
NA,TRBD2,TRBV19,TRBJ2-5,CASAGRGGPETQYF,TGTGCCAGTGCAGGAAGGGGAGGGCCAGAGACCCAGTACTTC
few,TRBD2,TRBV4-3,TRBJ2-7,CASSRRLAGAEAYEQYF,TGCGCCAGCAGCCGACGACTAGCGGGGGCTGAAGCCTACGAGCAGTACTTC
NA,NA,TRBV7-2,TRBJ1-2,CASSRQAPNYGYTF,TGTGCCAGCAGCCGCCAAGCCCCTAACTATGGCTACACCTTC
NA,TRBD2,TRBV6-1,TRBJ2-4,CASSAASGIRYF,TGTGCCAGCAGTGCAGCTAGCGGGATTAGGTACTTC
NA,NA,TRBV6-6,TRBJ1-1,CASSQSRGSTEAFF,TGTGCCAGCAGTCAAAGCAGGGGATCGACTGAAGCTTTCTTT
NA,TRBD2,TRBV18,TRBJ2-3,CASSPTGLAGGTDTQYF,TGTGCCAGCTCGCCAACGGGACTAGCGGGAGGCACAGATACGCAGTATTTT
NA,NA,TRBV21-1,TRBJ2-1,CASSKAHHRAWDNEQFF,TGTGCCAGCAGCAAAGCGCATCACAGGGCGTGGGACAATGAGCAGTTCTTC
NA,NA,TRBV4-3,TRBJ1-2,CASSQDGGHRYGYTF,TGCGCCAGCAGCCAAGATGGGGGGCATCGCTATGGCTACACCTTC
few,NA,TRBV15,TRBJ2-3,CATSRDVYTQYF,TGTGCCACCAGCAGAGATGTCTATACGCAGTATTTT
NA,NA,TRBV10-3,TRBJ2-1,CAISGSRGTYNEQFF,TGTGCCATCAGTGGGAGTAGGGGTACCTACAATGAGCAGTTCTTC
NA,NA,TRBV13,TRBJ1-2,CASSADPGGYGYTF,TGTGCCAGCAGCGCCGACCCCGGAGGGTATGGCTACACCTTC
NA,NA,TRBV5-5,TRBJ2-1,CASSSRLRSSYNEQFF,TGTGCCAGCAGCTCCCGACTCCGGAGCTCCTACAATGAGCAGTTCTTC
NA,NA,TRBV10-3,TRBJ1-1,CAIRRGGTEAFF,TGTGCCATCAGGCGGGGGGGAACTGAAGCTTTCTTT
few,NA,TRBV2,TRBJ1-4,CASSRATYRESKLFF,TGTGCCAGCAGTCGAGCAACGTACAGGGAATCAAAACTGTTTTTT
NA,NA,TRBV18,TRBJ1-5,CASSPPGGSNQPQHF,TGTGCCAGCTCACCACCGGGCGGTAGCAATCAGCCCCAGCATTTT
NA,NA,TRBV11-3,TRBJ2-3,CASSLGHRSPDTQYF,TGTGCCAGCAGCCTGGGCCACAGGTCTCCAGATACGCAGTATTTT
few,TRBD1,TRBV7-9,TRBJ2-7,CASSPQGQALNQYF,TGTGCCAGCAGCCCCCAGGGACAGGCGCTGAACCAGTACTTC
NA,NA,TRBV4-3,TRBJ1-3,CASSPNKLRQTGNTIYF,TGCGCCAGCAGCCCTAACAAGCTAAGACAGACTGGAAACACCATATATTTT
few,NA,TRBV5-5,TRBJ2-7,CASSPLWGSVSYEQYF,TGTGCCAGCAGTCCTCTTTGGGGTAGCGTCTCCTACGAGCAGTACTTC
few,NA,TRBV19,TRBJ2-1,CASKSSWNEQFF,TGTGCCAGTAAATCATCTTGGAATGAGCAGTTCTTC
many,NA,TRBV7-2,TRBJ2-5,CASSLAFARQETQYF,TGTGCCAGCAGCTTAGCGTTCGCAAGGCAAGAGACCCAGTACTTC
NA,NA,TRBV30,TRBJ1-5,CAWSVWEGPQHF,TGTGCCTGGAGTGTATGGGAAGGGCCCCAGCATTTT